This TCR beta chain derives from a study of blood T cell repertoires in COVID-19. Participants spanned ages about 18 to 95 years and resided in about two dozen US areas. Categorization into cohorts depended on clinical history that participants reported. Cohort 3 recovered donors had two negative PCRs, clearance, or symptom resolution. The protocol was immunoSEQ multiplex PCR, while the TCRdb copy is restricted to in-frame clones and leaves out a portion. The sample carries about 210,000 clones, about 85% recorded once. The sequence derives from a man aged 35 to 55 who had recovered from COVID-19. Sequenced sample: PBMCs or T cells enriched from blood (not recorded which).

In DNA form, the CDR3 reads TGCGCCAGCAGTGATCCGGGAGCAACTAATGAAAAACTGTTTTTT. The encoded protein is CASSDPGATNEKLFF. The chain couples TRBV5-1 to TRBJ1-4; D gene ambiguous. Germline CDR1 SGHRS, CDR2 YFSETQ. Trimming removed 5 bases at V and 0 bases at J, with 11 bases between. This CDR3 is 15 amino acids long.